This T cell receptor beta chain was sequenced during a study of CD39 and CD103 CD8 tumor-infiltrating T cells (dated by TCRdb to the late 2010s). For the wider study: An HPV-positive HNSCC, an HPV-negative HNSCC, an ovarian cancer and a melanoma patient were represented in the repertoire comparisons shown. Deep sequencing of TCRbeta CDR3 was used to compare the repertoires of CD8 TIL subsets, defined by CD103 and CD39, against those of peripheral memory CD8 T cells.

About this clone itself: Its antigen specificity is not known. No clone much larger than this one lies a single base away; base qualities are absent.

For each subset, between about 8,500 and 100,000 sorted cells were used for genomic DNA extraction with the DNeasy Blood and Tissue Kit. TCRbeta V-J or V-D-J regions were sequenced and mapped by the immunoSEQ service, with coverage above 10x per sample. The authors' pipeline ran thus. The analysis included only productive rearrangements exported from the immunoSEQ Analyzer platform, and clonality was assessed using the 500 most abundant clones. The Morisita-Horn similarity index and the Jaccard index were used to quantify repertoire overlap between populations. In about six cancer patients, Morisita-Horn similarity was measured between the TCR repertoires of CD8 T-cell subsets. The clones in this table, taken by TCRdb from immuneACCESS, are in-frame only. Not every clone is retained; where verified, under half of the shortfall comes from an unresolved V gene, and the cause of the rest is unknown. That table supplies the V and J calls and clone size; D and trimming were determined from the DNA. This sample gives 7,000 to 8,500 clones in total; around 69% of them show up just once. The ten top clones hold about three fifths of the sample.

Patients were not receiving therapy at sample collection, though earlier treatments ranged from chemotherapy, radiotherapy, surgery and immunotherapy to none. Thawed cells were enriched for T lymphocytes with a negative-selection kit, adding EpCAM beads for tumor-infiltrating lymphocytes. Memory CD8 T cells were sorted as CD8+CD4-CD45RA- cells regardless of CCR7 expression. Before analysis, peripheral blood mononuclear cells were isolated on a Ficoll-Paque PLUS gradient and cryopreserved. On a FACSAria II, each population was sorted to just over 97% purity, and the resulting cell pellets were frozen for TCR sequencing with no culture step. The junction shows trimming of 0 bases on V and 0 bases on J, plus 8 bases between the germline ends. The germline V gene yields SGDLS for CDR1 and YYNGEE for CDR2. Its CDR3 holds 15 amino acids, cysteine through phenylalanine. Only the CDR3 portion is preserved as DNA: 45 bases, with reading frame beginning at the first base.

The paper as a whole reports these results and caveats: DP CD8 TILs appeared more oligoclonal than DN and SP CD8 TILs and blood memory CD8 T cells, with top 30 clonotypes covering about 50-86%. DP TIL clonotypes were rarely detected in blood or uninvolved lymph node, whereas DN TIL clonotypes were found to largely overlap with peripheral memory CD8 repertoires.

This receptor was identified in a human donor with head and neck squamous cell carcinoma. Sequencing used CD8+ T cells sorted from blood. In light of the paper, this sample's cell subset or site label describes: total memory CD8 T cells (CD45RA-CCR7+/-) from blood or uninvolved lymph node. The rearrangement combines TRBV9 with TRBJ2-3; no D gene can be assigned with confidence. The CDR3: CASSVGVDSTDTQYF. The sequence in DNA is TGTGCCAGCAGCGTAGGAGTGGATAGCACAGATACGCAGTATTTT.